What follows is one TCR beta chain and its context. The antigen is not known. This specimen belongs to a study of T cells in Graves' hyperthyroidism and ophthalmopathy. The study included ophthalmopathy patients with Clinical Activity Score at least 3, NOSPECS grade at least 4 and duration under 3 months. Source material for PBMCs was about 10 ml fresh peripheral blood. Germline CDR1 SGHTA, CDR2 FQGNSA. The J segment lost 3 bases and the V segment lost 3 bases, leaving 11 bases of the junction unmatched. The CDR3 runs 17 residues. Whole-study findings and limits: Blood also carried most thyroid clonotypes expanded above 0.001. A model using 13 V-J features told ophthalmopathy apart from stable hyperthyroidism.

Amplification of TCR beta CDR3 regions used RNA as the template. First-round RT-PCR of the TCR CDR3 relied on the HTBI primer set. Using its own MiXCR run on the multiplex PCR reads, TCRdb lists one record per CDR3 protein. The profile covers some 300,000 distinct CDR3 sequences, with less than 20% appearing a single time and under 40% taken by the ten largest. The sequence was collected from a man over 45 with Graves' ophthalmopathy. The chain couples TRBV7-2 to TRBJ2-7, with 10 bases lining up with TRBD2. The sample taken for sequencing was blood. The CDR3 loop reads CASSFRVRASGSYEQYF. CDR3 DNA sequence: TGTGCCAGCAGCTTTCGGGTCCGGGCTAGCGGGAGCTACGAGCAGTACTTC.